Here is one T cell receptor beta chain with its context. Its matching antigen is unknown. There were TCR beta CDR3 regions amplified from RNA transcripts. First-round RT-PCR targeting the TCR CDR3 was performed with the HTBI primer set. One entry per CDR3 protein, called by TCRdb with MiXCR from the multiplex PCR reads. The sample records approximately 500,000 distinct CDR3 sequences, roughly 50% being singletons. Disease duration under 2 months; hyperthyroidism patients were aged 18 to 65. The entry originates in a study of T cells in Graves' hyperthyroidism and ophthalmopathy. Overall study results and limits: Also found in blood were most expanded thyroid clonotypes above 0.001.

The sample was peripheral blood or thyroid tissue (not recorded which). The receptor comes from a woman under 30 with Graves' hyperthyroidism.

Written as DNA, the CDR3 is TGCGCCAGCAGCTTGGGGGCACAGGAACCCCAGCATTTT. Amino acids: CASSLGAQEPQHF. V is TRBV5-1 and J is TRBJ1-5; possible D gene TRBD1, 5 bases. Trimming took 0 bases from V and 10 from J, leaving 11 bases between them. The CDR3 has 13 residues. Germline CDR1 and CDR2: SGHRS and YFSETQ.